The 4 T cell receptor beta chains listed next were all sequenced from one sample in a study of cytomegalovirus exposure and HLA in healthy donors. PCR involved 60 Vbeta and 13 Jbeta primers. Generated by immunoSEQ multiplex PCR, the TCRdb table keeps only in-frame clones and is missing some. The profile covers about 140,000 clones, with roughly four fifths appearing a single time and 1.9% taken by the ten largest. Sequencing was carried out using PBMCs. The receptors were gathered from a woman aged 40 to 50 in good health and CMV-seronegative.

The chain carries TRBV14 and TRBJ2-5; D ambiguous. CDR1 and CDR2 (germline): SGHDN, FVKESK. The CDR3 covers 16 residues. V was trimmed by 0 bases and J by 5 bases, leaving 16 bases between them. The CDR3 protein is CASSQDSRAVFETQYF. The CDR3 DNA follows: TGTGCCAGCAGCCAAGATTCCCGCGCGGTTTTTGAGACCCAGTACTTC. Full variable domain (outside the CDR3, taken from reference TRBV14 and TRBJ2-5): EAGVTQFPSHSVIEKGQTVTLRCDPISGHDNLYWYRRVMGKEIKFLLHFVKESKQDESGMPNNRFLAERTGGTYSTLKVQPAELEDSGVYFCASSQDSRAVFETQYFGPGTRLLVL.

The chain carries TRBV5-1 and TRBJ2-4, with 8 bases lining up with TRBD2. There are 17 residues in the CDR3. From germline, CDR1 is SGHRS and CDR2 YFSETQ. With V trimmed by 3 bases and J by 9 bases, 17 bases remained unmatched. The CDR3 DNA follows: TGCGCCAGCAGCTCTCCTCCCGGGGGGGTGTCTGTGGGCATTCAGTACTTC. This translates into CASSSPPGGVSVGIQYF.

The chain has TRBV11-2 and TRBJ1-3; D not resolved. From germline, CDR1 is SGHAT and CDR2 FQNNGV. The CDR3 has 16 amino acids. The V gene lost 1 base and the J gene lost 4 bases, with 14 bases spanning the gap. The CDR3 loop reads CASSLGGWERGNTIYF. CDR3 DNA: TGTGCCAGCAGCTTAGGTGGTTGGGAGAGGGGAAACACCATATATTTT.

The genes are TRBV18 and TRBJ2-7; 9 nucleotides align to TRBD1. Germline loops: CDR1 KGHSH, CDR2 LQKENI. The CDR3 loop spans 15 amino acids. With V trimmed by 3 bases and J by 0 bases, 3 bases remained unmatched. The CDR3 is CASSPGQGISYEQYF. The CDR3 region has the DNA TGTGCCAGCTCACCGGGACAGGGAATCTCCTACGAGCAGTACTTC.